The 12 T cell receptor beta chains below all came from one sample that was sequenced in a study of cytomegalovirus exposure and HLA in healthy donors. The PCR had 60 Vbeta and 13 Jbeta primers. Profiling relied on immunoSEQ multiplex PCR, and the TCRdb table lists in-frame clones only, not all of them. The repertoire shows 150,000 or so clones; the top ten hold over 1%. The sequencing sample was made of PBMCs. These receptors were collected from a woman aged 55-70 years in good health and CMV-seronegative.

The rearrangement links TRBV11-2 to TRBJ1-2; D may be TRBD1 (5 bases). CDR1 is SGHAT and CDR2 is FQNNGV in the germline V gene. V lost 5 bases and J lost 3, with 19 bases in between. CDR3 length equals 16 residues. DNA for the CDR3: TGTGCCAGCAGCCCGTACATATCATCGGGGGACTATGGCTACACCTTC. Encoded protein: CASSPYISSGDYGYTF.

This chain uses TRBV6-6 with TRBJ2-1; 12 bases fit TRBD2. V trimming: 5 bases; J trimming: 6 bases; junction bases outside the gene matches: 8. Germline lookup yields CDR1 MNHNY and CDR2 SVGAGI (reference sequence). This CDR3 has 16 residues. CDR3 region: CASSNLGTSGPNEQFF. CDR3 sequence (DNA): TGTGCCAGCAGTAACCTCGGGACTAGCGGGCCCAATGAGCAGTTCTTC.

For the CDR3, the DNA is TGTGCCAGCAAAGACAGGCGCCTGGATTCACCCCTCCACTTT. It yields the protein CASKDRRLDSPLHF. The chain couples TRBV6-1 to TRBJ1-6; D may be TRBD1 (6 bases). V lost 7 bases and J 8 bases, leaving 15 bases between the germline ends. The CDR3 loop spans 14 amino acids. The V gene's germline CDR1 is MNHNS and CDR2 SASEGT.

J is TRBJ1-6 and V is TRBV6-5; 7 positions match TRBD1. The germline V gene encodes CDR1 MNHEY and CDR2 SVGAGI. The ends lost 6 bases at V and 8 bases at J; junction bases unmatched: 10. The CDR3 sequence is 15 residues long. CDR3 residues: CASRQQGKRDSPLHF. The CDR3 coding sequence is TGTGCCAGCAGACAACAGGGGAAACGGGATTCACCCCTCCACTTT.

The rearrangement joins TRBV5-6 to TRBJ1-1, with D possibly TRBD1 on 5 matching bases. The CDR3 spans 15 residues. Per the germline V gene, CDR1 is SGHDT and CDR2 is YYEEEE. With 6 bases removed from V and 9 bases from J, the gap between germline ends came to 24 bases. CDR3 in amino acids: CASNPFSTQGLQAFF. The CDR3 DNA reads TGTGCCAGCAACCCTTTCTCCACCCAGGGACTCCAAGCTTTCTTT.

The rearrangement links TRBV6-7 to TRBJ1-2; unclear D gene. TRBV6-7 is filed as an ORF, its function uncertain. V lost 6 bases to trimming and J lost 5 bases, with 7 bases between them. This CDR3 has 11 residues. CDR3 protein: CASRESYGYTF. The CDR3 DNA follows: TGTGCCAGCAGAGAGAGTTATGGCTACACCTTC.

The V gene is TRBV9, the J gene TRBJ1-1; 7 bases match TRBD1. This CDR3 is 14 amino acids long. Per the germline V gene, CDR1 is SGDLS and CDR2 is YYNGEE. The V segment lost 2 bases and the J segment 1 base; nucleotides outside the gene matches: 2. CDR3 in amino acids: CASSVGDRNTEAFF. CDR3 in DNA: TGTGCCAGCAGCGTGGGGGACAGGAACACTGAAGCTTTCTTT.

The chain is built from TRBV7-9 and TRBJ2-1; 12 bases are a match to TRBD2. CDR3 length equals 16 residues. Unmatched junction bases numbered 4, after V lost 5 bases and J lost 2 bases. Looked up from germline, CDR1 is SEHNR and CDR2 is FQNEAQ (reference sequence). CDR3 loop: CASSPRLAGAYNEQFF. The CDR3 bases are TGTGCCAGCAGCCCCCGACTAGCGGGAGCCTACAATGAGCAGTTCTTC.

The rearrangement joins TRBV18 to TRBJ1-5, with D possibly matching TRBD1 (6 bases). Germline V CDR1 and CDR2: KGHSH, LQKENI. There are 15 residues in the CDR3. Trimming removed 5 bases from V and 6 bases from J, with 17 bases in between. The CDR3 spells CASSTGTERSQPQHF. In nucleotides, the CDR3 is TGTGCCAGCTCAACAGGGACGGAGAGGAGTCAGCCCCAGCATTTT.

CDR3 sequence reads: CASGDRKGGRGELFF. The CDR3 coding sequence is TGTGCCAGCGGCGACAGGAAGGGTGGGCGTGGGGAGCTGTTTTTT. This chain links TRBV11-1 with TRBJ2-2; tentatively, D is TRBD1 (6 bases). In germline, CDR1 is SGHAT, CDR2 FQDESV (reference sequence). The V end lost 8 bases, the J end lost 8 bases, and 21 bases lay between the germline ends. The CDR3 extends over 15 amino acids.

This CDR3 is CASSLGDGEIYEQYF. CDR3 sequence (DNA): TGTGCCAGCAGCTTGGGAGATGGGGAAATCTACGAGCAGTACTTC. The rearrangement links TRBV7-6 to TRBJ2-7; D might be TRBD2 (5 bases). The CDR3 is 15 amino acids. CDR1 and CDR2 (germline): SGHVS, FNYEAQ. V shed 3 bases and J shed 3 bases, with 15 bases lying between them.

The rearrangement uses TRBV19 and TRBJ2-4; the D gene is possibly TRBD2 (5 bases). CDR1 and CDR2 from the germline V gene are LNHDA and SQIVND (reference sequence). The CDR3 has 14 residues. Trimming removed 6 bases at V and 5 bases at J, with 14 bases between. CDR3 coding DNA: TGTGCCAGTAGCCTACCCGGACTGGAAAACATTCAGTACTTC. This sequence encodes CASSLPGLENIQYF.